The 22 T cell receptor beta chains reported below all come from one sample, sequenced in a study of Ad26.COV2.S vaccination and SARS-CoV-2 variants. The treatment: roughly 20 received Ad26.COV2.S at low or high dose, single or two shots; about 5 received placebo; per-sample allocation not given. On day 63 after the first injection, vaccine and placebo recipients gave samples. The table came from immunoSEQ multiplex PCR; TCRdb's copy has only in-frame clones and leaves some out. Seen here are 350,000 to 450,000 clones, about 88% observed once, and the top ten hold about 3.3%. The specimen was peripheral blood, collected in a trial of Ad26.COV2.S vaccine versus placebo. These receptors were collected from a person aged 18-60 years who received the Ad26.COV2.S COVID-19 vaccine or a placebo.

The rearrangement joins TRBV28 to TRBJ2-1; 11 bases agree with TRBD2. This CDR3 region has 14 residues. Germline-derived CDR1 and CDR2 are MDHEN and SYDVKM. V shed 3 bases, J shed 10 bases, and the junction held 5 bases outside the gene matches. The CDR3 loop reads CASSFLAGGREQFF. The CDR3 nucleotides are TGTGCCAGCAGTTTCCTAGCGGGAGGACGAGAGCAGTTCTTC.

The chain is built from TRBV4-3 and TRBJ2-3, with 8 nucleotides matching TRBD2. J was trimmed by 3 bases and V by 0 bases; bases with no gene match: 5. Germline CDR1 reads LGHNA; CDR2 reads YSLEER. The length of the CDR3 is 16 residues. CDR3 sequence: CASSQDSGKGTDTQYF. The CDR3 region has the DNA TGCGCCAGCAGCCAAGATAGCGGGAAGGGGACAGATACGCAGTATTTT.

J is TRBJ2-7 and V is TRBV19, with 8 bases identical to TRBD2. The CDR3 consists of 16 residues. Germline CDR1 is LNHDA and CDR2 is SQIVND (reference sequence). J gave up 3 bases and V 5 bases, and 12 bases lay outside the gene matches. In nucleotides, the CDR3 is TGTGCCAGTAGTGCCTACTCGGGGGGGTCGATCTACGAGCAGTACTTC. Translating gives CASSAYSGGSIYEQYF.

The chain carries TRBV20-1 and TRBJ2-1; D might be TRBD2 (5 bases). There are 14 residues in the CDR3. Germline assignment: CDR1 DFQATT and CDR2 SNEGSKA (reference sequence). Trimming took 3 bases from V and 3 from J, leaving 12 bases between them. The CDR3 sequence is CSASVVGDYNEQFF. The CDR3 DNA reads as TGCAGTGCTAGTGTGGTGGGAGACTACAATGAGCAGTTCTTC.

The rearrangement joins TRBV3-1 (or the pseudogene TRBV3-2) to TRBJ2-2; 11 nucleotides agree with TRBD2. Germline loops: CDR1 LGHDT, CDR2 YNNKEL (reference sequence). J was trimmed by 4 bases and V by 4 bases; bases with no gene match: 11. The CDR3 is 18 residues long. As DNA, the CDR3 is TGTGCCAGCAGCCTTAGCGGGAGGGCGAGTTTTTGCACCGGGGAGCTGTTTTTT. Residues: CASSLSGRASFCTGELFF.

The rearrangement links TRBV7-2 to TRBJ2-3; 10 bases map to TRBD2. Germline CDR1 SGHTA, CDR2 FQGNSA. This CDR3 is 15 amino acids long. The junction had 8 bases not matched to a gene; V was cut back by 5 bases and J by 6 bases. The CDR3 DNA reads TGTGCCAGCAGCCCTCAGCGGGGGGGCCAGGATACGCAGTATTTT. Translating gives CASSPQRGGQDTQYF.

This clone was recorded once. The chain combines TRBV6-5 with TRBJ2-7; D perhaps matches TRBD2 (5 bases). V was cut by 7 bases and J by 4 bases, with 17 bases left in between. The CDR3 is 14 amino acids. Germline CDR1 MNHEY, CDR2 SVGAGI. As DNA, the CDR3 is TGTGCCAGCATTACCCAAGGACTTCTTTACGAGCAGTACTTC. This codes for CASITQGLLYEQYF.

V is TRBV24-1 and J is TRBJ1-5; TRBD1 agrees at 10 bases. Germline loops: CDR1 KGHDR, CDR2 SFDVKD. Trimming cost V 3 bases and J 4 bases; bases outside gene matches: 5. The CDR3 spans 16 residues. As DNA, the CDR3 is TGTGCCACCAGTGATCAGAGGGGACAGGGGAATCAGCCCCAGCATTTT. As protein: CATSDQRGQGNQPQHF.

V gene TRBV9 combines with J gene TRBJ2-7; D ambiguous. Deletions cut 2 bases from V and 3 bases from J, with 15 bases between. This CDR3 comprises 15 residues. Germline loops: CDR1 SGDLS, CDR2 YYNGEE. CDR3 coding DNA: TGTGCCAGCAGCGTCAGCGCCGGCCCCAACTACGAGCAGTACTTC. Residues: CASSVSAGPNYEQYF.

The chain links TRBV10-3 to TRBJ1-2, with D tentatively TRBD1 (6 bases). Trimming took off 2 bases at V and 2 bases at J, with 9 bases between the two ends. This CDR3 is built from 14 residues. CDR1 and CDR2 (germline): ENHRY, SYGVKD. CDR3 sequence reads: CAISETGQNYGYTF. CDR3 bases: TGTGCCATCAGTGAGACGGGACAAAACTATGGCTACACCTTC.

The CDR3 is CAWSHTGFTGELFF. CDR3 in DNA: TGTGCCTGGAGTCATACAGGGTTCACCGGGGAGCTGTTTTTT. The rearrangement links TRBV30 to TRBJ2-2; perhaps TRBD1 as D (6 bases). This CDR3 has 14 amino acids. Germline lookup yields CDR1 GTSNPN and CDR2 SVGIG (reference sequence). V shed 2 bases and J shed 4 bases, with 11 bases lying between them.

The genes are TRBV7-2 and TRBJ2-7; 9 bases fit TRBD2. This CDR3 region has 17 residues. Germline CDR1 and CDR2: SGHTA and FQGNSA. Trimming removed 2 bases from V and 0 bases from J; junction bases left unmatched: 8. The CDR3, as DNA: TGTGCCAGCAGCTTAATTCCCGTAGCGGGGGCCTCCTACGAGCAGTACTTC. This codes for CASSLIPVAGASYEQYF.

The rearrangement uses TRBV10-3 and TRBJ2-3; 10 bases match TRBD2. In germline, CDR1 is ENHRY, CDR2 SYGVKD. The CDR3 runs 17 residues. The V gene end was trimmed by 3 bases and the J gene end by 2 bases; junction bases not matched to a gene: 8. The CDR3 DNA reads as TGTGCCATCAGTGACCCGCTAGCGGGAGTCGACACAGATACGCAGTATTTT. Amino acid sequence: CAISDPLAGVDTDTQYF.

This chain uses TRBV6-2 or TRBV6-3 with TRBJ1-5; D perhaps matches TRBD1 (5 bases). The CDR3 length is 13 residues. V shed 4 bases and J shed 3 bases, with 7 bases lying between them. The germline V gene encodes CDR1 MNHEY and CDR2 SVGEGT. CDR3 in DNA: TGTGCCAGCAGTTTCAGGGTCAATCAGCCCCAGCATTTT. As protein: CASSFRVNQPQHF.

The chain has TRBV4-3 and TRBJ2-3, with 7 nucleotides matching TRBD2. CDR3 size: 17 residues. Germline loops: CDR1 LGHNA, CDR2 YSLEER. The trim removed 0 bases at V and 2 bases at J, leaving 8 bases unmatched. The CDR3 region has the DNA TGCGCCAGCAGCCAAGATTCCGGCGGGAGAATCACAGATACGCAGTATTTT. It codes for CASSQDSGGRITDTQYF.

The rearrangement uses TRBV14 and TRBJ1-4; 8 nucleotides agree with TRBD1. Per germline, CDR1 SGHDN and CDR2 FVKESK. The CDR3 extends over 14 amino acids. V trimming: 8 bases; J trimming: 8 bases; junction bases outside the gene matches: 10. CDR3 sequence (DNA): TGTGCCAGCGGACAACAGGGGGAGTACGAAAAACTGTTTTTT. It specifies CASGQQGEYEKLFF.

This clone was seen only once. The CDR3 spells CATSARSTSEQFF. In DNA form, the CDR3 reads TGTGCCACCAGTGCACGTAGCACAAGTGAGCAGTTCTTC. The chain uses TRBV24-1 and TRBJ2-1; D unclear. The CDR3 has 13 amino acids. The V and J ends lost 5 bases and 9 bases respectively, with 13 bases between them. Germline CDR1 reads KGHDR; CDR2 reads SFDVKD.

The J gene is TRBJ2-6, the V gene TRBV5-6, with no clear D. Germline V gives CDR1 SGHDT, CDR2 YYEEEE. The CDR3 runs to 16 residues. The V gene lost 1 base and the J gene lost 0 bases, with 8 bases spanning the gap. CDR3 nucleotide sequence: TGTGCCAGCAGCTTGCCGCTAGTCTCTGGGGCCAACGTCCTGACTTTC. It is translated as CASSLPLVSGANVLTF.

V and J are TRBV19 and TRBJ2-7; 7 bases are shared with TRBD1. The CDR3 totals 14 residues. V lost 3 bases, J lost 2 bases, and 4 bases stayed unmatched. The germline gives CDR1 LNHDA, CDR2 SQIVND (reference sequence). For the CDR3, the DNA is TGTGCCAGTAGTATGAGCCAGGGGGCCTACGAGCAGTACTTC. It encodes CASSMSQGAYEQYF.

The chain carries TRBV7-2 and TRBJ2-7; D perhaps matches TRBD2 (6 bases). Trimming cost V 5 bases and J 4 bases, with 15 bases left between them. Germline CDR1 SGHTA, CDR2 FQGNSA. The CDR3 loop spans 14 amino acids. The CDR3 is CASSIGLALYEQYF. The DNA of the CDR3 is TGTGCCAGCAGCATAGGCCTAGCGCTATACGAGCAGTACTTC. The full variable domain, with the rest looked up from reference TRBV7-2 and TRBJ2-7, is GAGVSQSPSNKVTEKGKDVELRCDPISGHTALYWYRQSLGQGLEFLIYFQGNSAPDKSGLPSDRFSAERTGGSVSTLTIQRTQQEDSAVYLCASSIGLALYEQYFGPGTRLTVT.

The genes are TRBV30 and TRBJ2-7; no definite D call. Germline lookup yields CDR1 GTSNPN and CDR2 SVGIG (reference sequence). This CDR3 has 14 residues. V shed 0 bases and J shed 1 base, with 10 bases lying between them. Here the CDR3 DNA reads TGTGCCTGGAGTGTTGGCTCCGGGTCCTACGAGCAGTACTTC. Its protein is CAWSVGSGSYEQYF.

The chain recombines TRBV6-1 with TRBJ2-5; 16 bases align to TRBD2. Trimming cost V 4 bases and J 4 bases; bases outside gene matches: 9. The CDR3 contains 18 residues. Germline assignment: CDR1 MNHNS and CDR2 SASEGT. The chain's CDR3 is CASSVGLAGGDFRETQYF. As DNA, the CDR3 is TGTGCCAGCAGTGTGGGACTAGCGGGAGGGGATTTCCGAGAGACCCAGTACTTC.